This T cell receptor (beta chain) was retrieved from a study of cytomegalovirus exposure and HLA in healthy donors. Comment on this clone: What it recognizes is unknown.

Germline lookup yields CDR1 MNHEY and CDR2 SMNVEV (reference sequence). The CDR3 is 13 residues long. Unmatched junction bases numbered 4, after V lost 6 bases and J lost 6 bases. General study results and limits: Most TCR sequences were uncommon, yet certain public TCRs appeared in many donors. With later analysis, a missense DCLRE1C variant became linked to TCR beta V- and J-gene trimming. A later analysis associated some 18,000 TCR beta sequences with HLA alleles at a 0.05 false discovery rate.

13 Jbeta primers and 60 Vbeta primers were used for the PCR. Clones were read by immunoSEQ multiplex PCR, and TCRdb kept only the in-frame ones, dropping some. Among about 110,000 clones, about 60% were seen once, and the ten largest hold 2.2%. In nominal health when sampled, donors likely had unrecorded immune exposures nonetheless. The gene calls are TRBV27 and TRBJ2-7; 11 bases are shared with TRBD1. The TCR was taken from a woman aged 25-40 years in good health and CMV-seronegative. Specimen: PBMCs. In DNA, the CDR3 is TGTGCCAGCAGAATCGGGACAGGGGGCGAGCAGTACTTC. Translation: CASRIGTGGEQYF.